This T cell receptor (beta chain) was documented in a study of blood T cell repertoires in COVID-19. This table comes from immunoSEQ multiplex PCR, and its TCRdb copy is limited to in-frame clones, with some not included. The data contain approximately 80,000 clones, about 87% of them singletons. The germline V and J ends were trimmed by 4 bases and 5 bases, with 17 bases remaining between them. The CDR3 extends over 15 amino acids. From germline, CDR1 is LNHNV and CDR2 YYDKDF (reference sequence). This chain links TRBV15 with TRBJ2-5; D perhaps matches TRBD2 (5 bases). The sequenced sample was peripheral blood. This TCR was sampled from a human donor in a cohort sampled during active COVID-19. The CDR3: CATSMSRGSRETQYF. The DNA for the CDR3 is TGTGCCACCAGCATGTCCCGGGGTTCTCGGGAGACCCAGTACTTC.